The clone carrying this T cell receptor (beta chain) was counted many times. This specimen belongs to a study of blood T cell repertoires in COVID-19. Sequencing used immunoSEQ multiplex PCR; TCRdb keeps in-frame clones, though not all of them. The sample holds 240,000 or so clones, 70% to 85% seen once. V lost 5 bases and J lost 7, with 15 bases in between. The CDR3 runs to 13 residues. Germline assignment: CDR1 SNHLY and CDR2 FYNNEI. Sequencing input: peripheral blood. The rearrangement uses TRBV2 and TRBJ2-7; maybe TRBD1 (6 bases). The clonotype originates from a woman at least 80 years old with acute or convalescent COVID-19. In nucleotides, the CDR3 is TGTGCCAGCAGTCAGGGAGAGAGGGGGGAGCAGTACTTC. Its translation: CASSQGERGEQYF.